The 19 T cell receptor beta chains below all came from one sample that was sequenced in a study of cytomegalovirus exposure and HLA in healthy donors. TCRdb keeps only in-frame clones here, not all; method: immunoSEQ multiplex PCR. The sample contains approximately 99,000 clones, approximately 85% of which appear only once. Sequencing input: PBMCs. The receptors here all came from a young woman in good health and CMV-seronegative.

The genes are TRBV11-2 and TRBJ2-7; 10 positions match TRBD2. The CDR3 runs to 16 residues. V was clipped by 6 bases and J by 7 bases; unmatched bases: 15. CDR1 and CDR2 from the germline V gene are SGHAT and FQNNGV. The CDR3 is CASSSLLAGTFQEQYF. DNA for the CDR3: TGTGCCAGCAGTTCACTACTAGCGGGGACATTCCAGGAGCAGTACTTC.

The gene calls are TRBV5-5 and TRBJ2-3; no definite D call. Deletions cut 4 bases from V and 0 bases from J, with 9 bases between. Germline CDR1 reads SGHKS; CDR2 reads YYEKEE (reference sequence). This CDR3 spans 14 amino acids. CDR3 in DNA: TGTGCCAGCAGCCCCCTAGGAAGCACAGATACGCAGTATTTT. Encoded protein: CASSPLGSTDTQYF.

J is TRBJ1-6 and V is TRBV30; 9 nucleotides match TRBD1. Unmatched junction bases numbered 5, after V lost 0 bases and J lost 8 bases. Germline assignment: CDR1 GTSNPN and CDR2 SVGIG (reference sequence). The CDR3 loop spans 15 amino acids. The CDR3 sequence is CAWSVVTGGYSPLHF. The CDR3 coding sequence is TGTGCCTGGAGTGTAGTTACAGGGGGCTATTCACCCCTCCACTTT.

This CDR3 is CASSSSGQPTEAFF. In DNA, the CDR3 is TGTGCCAGCAGCTCTTCGGGACAGCCCACTGAAGCTTTCTTT. The chain links TRBV7-9 to TRBJ1-1; 7 bases map to TRBD1. Germline CDR1 SEHNR, CDR2 FQNEAQ (reference sequence). The length of the CDR3 is 14 residues. J gave up 4 bases and V 4 bases, and 6 bases lay outside the gene matches. Complete variable domain (other parts from reference TRBV7-9 and TRBJ1-1): DTGVSQNPRHKITKRGQNVTFRCDPISEHNRLYWYRQTLGQGPEFLTYFQNEAQLEKSRLLSDRFSAERPKGSFSTLEIQRTEQGDSAMYLCASSSSGQPTEAFFGQGTRLTVV.

V is TRBV4-2 and J is TRBJ1-1, with D perhaps matching TRBD1 (6 bases). V lost 5 bases and J 3 bases, leaving 13 bases between the germline ends. CDR3 length: 14 residues. Germline V gene lookup returns CDR1 LGHNA and CDR2 YNFKEQ. The DNA for the CDR3 is TGTGCCAGCAGCAAAAGAGGGGGGGACACTGAAGCTTTCTTT. This encodes CASSKRGGDTEAFF.

This clone has more than one count but fewer than ten. The chain links TRBV6-1 to TRBJ2-7; 12 bases fit TRBD2. The CDR3 length is 14 residues. Per germline, CDR1 MNHNS and CDR2 SASEGT. The junction had 3 bases not matched to a gene; V was cut back by 7 bases and J by 2 bases. The chain's CDR3 is CASILAGGAYEQYF. CDR3 sequence (DNA): TGTGCCAGCATTCTAGCGGGGGGGGCCTACGAGCAGTACTTC.

This clone was observed a few times. The rearrangement uses TRBV30 and TRBJ1-2; no definite D call. This CDR3 is built from 13 residues. Trimming removed 0 bases from V and 3 bases from J, with 8 bases in between. Germline CDR1 GTSNPN, CDR2 SVGIG (reference sequence). The CDR3, as DNA: TGTGCCTGGAGTGTTAGCGGAGACTATGGCTACACCTTC. This translates into CAWSVSGDYGYTF.

J is TRBJ2-3 and V is TRBV15; D unresolved. Between the trimmed V and J ends, which lost 1 base and 5 bases, there was a span of 13 bases. This CDR3 is built from 15 residues. Germline CDR1 LNHNV, CDR2 YYDKDF (reference sequence). CDR3 in amino acids: CATSRAWANEDTQYF. In DNA, the CDR3 is TGTGCCACCAGCAGAGCCTGGGCTAATGAAGATACGCAGTATTTT. The full variable domain, its missing parts supplied by reference TRBV15 and TRBJ2-3, is DAMVIQNPRYQVTQFGKPVTLSCSQTLNHNVMYWYQQKSSQAPKLLFHYYDKDFNNEADTPDNFQSRRPNTSFCFLDIRSPGLGDTAMYLCATSRAWANEDTQYFGPGTRLTVL.

This chain links TRBV6-1 with TRBJ1-6, with TRBD1 identical over 7 bases. J was trimmed by 0 bases and V by 3 bases; bases with no gene match: 11. The length of the CDR3 is 19 residues. The germline CDR1 and CDR2 sequences are MNHNS and SASEGT. Here the CDR3 reads CASSDGTGVWSSYNSPLHF. CDR3 bases: TGTGCCAGCAGTGACGGAACAGGGGTCTGGAGCTCCTATAATTCACCCCTCCACTTT.

A single count supports this clone. The chain links TRBV5-6 to TRBJ1-4; tentative D call: TRBD1 (5 bases). CDR3 length equals 17 residues. Trimming cost V 4 bases and J 6 bases, with 22 bases left between them. Germline V gene sequence: CDR1 SGHDT, CDR2 YYEEEE. CDR3 bases: TGTGCCAGCAGCATAAGGTCGGTCACCCGGGGGGATGAAAAACTGTTTTTT. It is translated as CASSIRSVTRGDEKLFF.

The chain couples TRBV5-1 to TRBJ2-5, with a tentative D call TRBD1 (6 bases). This CDR3 has 17 residues. Germline V CDR1 and CDR2: SGHRS, YFSETQ. V lost 4 bases to trimming and J lost 2 bases, with 21 bases between them. CDR3 coding DNA: TGCGCCAGCAGCCCACCCCTCGACCCTGGACAGCAAGAGACCCAGTACTTC. Amino acids: CASSPPLDPGQQETQYF.

This clone has only a few counts. The V call is TRBV13, the J call TRBJ1-1; 8 nucleotides agree with TRBD1. V was pared by 3 bases and J by 4 bases, with 7 bases of the junction left unmatched. This CDR3 is built from 15 residues. The germline V gene has CDR1 PRHDT and CDR2 FYEKMQ (reference sequence). The CDR3 nucleotides read TGTGCCAGCAGCTTGGGCAGGGGGCAGGGCACTGAAGCTTTCTTT. This codes for CASSLGRGQGTEAFF.

This chain links TRBV6-5 with TRBJ1-1; no clear D gene. The CDR3 extends over 15 amino acids. Trimming removed 0 bases at V and 1 base at J, with 9 bases between. Germline values: CDR1 MNHEY, CDR2 SVGAGI. The CDR3 nucleotides are TGTGCCAGCAGTTACTCATCGAGCTGGAACACTGAAGCTTTCTTT. Translating gives CASSYSSSWNTEAFF.

CDR3 in amino acids: CASTPSSLNTEAFF. In nucleotides, the CDR3 is TGTGCCAGCACCCCGTCCTCTTTAAACACTGAAGCTTTCTTT. The chain is built from TRBV28 and TRBJ1-1; D unresolved. Trimming took 7 bases from V and 2 from J, leaving 14 bases between them. Germline V gene lookup returns CDR1 MDHEN and CDR2 SYDVKM. This CDR3 is 14 amino acids long.

This sequence joins TRBV27 and TRBJ2-7; the D gene is possibly TRBD2 (5 bases). V was shortened by 6 bases and J by 2 bases, with 17 bases between the two germline ends. CDR3 length: 15 residues. Germline CDR1 MNHEY, CDR2 SMNVEV (reference sequence). CDR3 nucleotides: TGTGCCAGCAGCGGTACTAGTTCTTTCGCCTACGAGCAGTACTTC. Translating gives CASSGTSSFAYEQYF.

This clone occurred once. The rearrangement uses TRBV9 and TRBJ1-5, with D possibly being TRBD1 (6 bases). Trimming removed 0 bases at V and 4 bases at J, with 8 bases between. Germline CDR1 SGDLS, CDR2 YYNGEE. CDR3 size: 14 residues. The CDR3 loop reads CASSVDTGNQPQHF. For the CDR3, the DNA is TGTGCCAGCAGCGTAGACACAGGGAATCAGCCCCAGCATTTT.

As DNA, the CDR3 is TGTGCCACCAGCAGTCCTCAGGCAACCGCCTACGAGCAGTACTTC. Its translation: CATSSPQATAYEQYF. The chain carries TRBV15 and TRBJ2-7; D is undetermined. Germline V gives CDR1 LNHNV, CDR2 YYDKDF (reference sequence). This CDR3 is 15 amino acids long. V was trimmed by 3 bases and J by 2 bases, leaving 14 bases between them.

In its sample, this clone was seen once. The J gene is TRBJ1-2, the V gene TRBV29-1; possibly TRBD1 for D (5 bases). V lost 0 bases, J lost 2 bases, and 19 bases lay in between. The CDR3 has 17 amino acids. From germline, CDR1 is SQVTM and CDR2 ANQGSEA. In DNA, the CDR3 is TGCAGCGTTGAAGATAGGGGACGTGGGGGACTAAACTATGGCTACACCTTC. Amino acid sequence: CSVEDRGRGGLNYGYTF.

V is TRBV2 and J is TRBJ1-6, with 8 nucleotides matching TRBD1. V trimming: 6 bases; J trimming: 8 bases; junction bases outside the gene matches: 3. This CDR3 is built from 13 residues. Germline-derived CDR1 and CDR2 are SNHLY and FYNNEI. CDR3: CASRDRVDSPLHF. The CDR3 coding sequence is TGTGCCAGCAGGGACAGGGTTGATTCACCCCTCCACTTT.